This T cell receptor (beta chain) comes out of a study of cytomegalovirus exposure and HLA in healthy donors. Study observations and caveats: TCR beta sequences reportedly predicted the HLA-A and HLA-B alleles of most subjects accurately. Highest at DRB1 and lowest at HLA-C, TCR association rates differed among HLA loci in a later analysis.

The V gene lost 5 bases and the J gene lost 7 bases, with 11 bases spanning the gap. CDR1 and CDR2 (germline): MNHEY, SMNVEV (reference sequence). CDR3 length: 12 residues. Amplification used 60 Vbeta primers and 13 Jbeta primers. Measured with immunoSEQ multiplex PCR; TCRdb has only the in-frame clones, and not every one. The sample has 150,000 to 170,000 clones, about three quarters seen once; the top ten hold roughly 4%. As concerns this clone: Its matching antigen is unknown.

The receptor was derived from a woman aged 40 to 55 in good health and CMV-seronegative. Sequencing was carried out using PBMCs. This rearrangement joins TRBV27 to TRBJ2-5; D is unclear. The CDR3 loop reads CASSQTLGTQYF. The CDR3, as DNA: TGTGCCAGCAGTCAAACCCTCGGGACCCAGTACTTC.